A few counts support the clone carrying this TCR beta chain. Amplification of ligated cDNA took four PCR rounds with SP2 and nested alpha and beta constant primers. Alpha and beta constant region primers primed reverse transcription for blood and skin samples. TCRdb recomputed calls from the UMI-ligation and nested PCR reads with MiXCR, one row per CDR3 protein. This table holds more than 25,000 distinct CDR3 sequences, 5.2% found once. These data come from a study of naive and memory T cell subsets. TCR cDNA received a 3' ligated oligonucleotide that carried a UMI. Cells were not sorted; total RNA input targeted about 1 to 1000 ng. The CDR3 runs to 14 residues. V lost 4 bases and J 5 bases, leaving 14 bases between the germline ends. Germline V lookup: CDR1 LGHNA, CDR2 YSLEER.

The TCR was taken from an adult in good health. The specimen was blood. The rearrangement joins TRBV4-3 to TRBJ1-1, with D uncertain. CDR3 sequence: CASSPGPGSTEAFF. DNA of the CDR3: TGCGCCAGCAGCCCTGGGCCAGGCAGTACTGAAGCTTTCTTT.